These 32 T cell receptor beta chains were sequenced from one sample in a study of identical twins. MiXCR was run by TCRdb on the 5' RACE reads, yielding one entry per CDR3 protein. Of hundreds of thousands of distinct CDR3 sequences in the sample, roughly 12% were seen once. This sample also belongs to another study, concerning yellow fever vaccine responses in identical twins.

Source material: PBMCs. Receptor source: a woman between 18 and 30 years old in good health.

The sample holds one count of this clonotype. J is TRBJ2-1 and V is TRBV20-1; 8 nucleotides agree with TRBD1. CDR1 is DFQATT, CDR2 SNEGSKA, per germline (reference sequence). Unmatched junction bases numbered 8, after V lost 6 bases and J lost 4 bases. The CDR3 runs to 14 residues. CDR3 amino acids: CSASMDRDYNEQFF. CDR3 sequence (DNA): TGCAGTGCCAGCATGGACAGGGATTACAATGAGCAGTTCTTC.

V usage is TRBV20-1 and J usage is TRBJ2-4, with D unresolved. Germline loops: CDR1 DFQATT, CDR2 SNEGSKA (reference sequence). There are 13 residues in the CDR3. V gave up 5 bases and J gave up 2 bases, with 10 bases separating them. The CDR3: CSADAGSKNIQYF. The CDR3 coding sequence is TGCAGTGCTGATGCAGGATCCAAAAACATTCAGTACTTC.

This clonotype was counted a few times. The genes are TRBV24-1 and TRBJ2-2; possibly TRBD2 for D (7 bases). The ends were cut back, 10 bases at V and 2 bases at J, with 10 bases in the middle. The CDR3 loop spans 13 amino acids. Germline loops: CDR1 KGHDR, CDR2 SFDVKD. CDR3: CATGGVNTGELFF. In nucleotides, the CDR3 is TGTGCCACAGGGGGGGTTAACACCGGGGAGCTGTTTTTT.

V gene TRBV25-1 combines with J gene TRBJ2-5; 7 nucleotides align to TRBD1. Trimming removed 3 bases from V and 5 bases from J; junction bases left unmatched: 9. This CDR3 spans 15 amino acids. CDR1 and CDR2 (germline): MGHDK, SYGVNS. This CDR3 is CASSEEGGRLETQYF. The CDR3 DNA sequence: TGTGCCAGCAGTGAGGAAGGGGGCCGACTCGAGACCCAGTACTTC.

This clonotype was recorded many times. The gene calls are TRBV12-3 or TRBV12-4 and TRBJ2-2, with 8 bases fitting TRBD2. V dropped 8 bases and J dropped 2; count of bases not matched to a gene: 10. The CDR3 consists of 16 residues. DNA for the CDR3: TGTGCCAGCGGCCTAGCGGGCAGCAGAAACACCGGGGAGCTGTTTTTT. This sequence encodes CASGLAGSRNTGELFF.

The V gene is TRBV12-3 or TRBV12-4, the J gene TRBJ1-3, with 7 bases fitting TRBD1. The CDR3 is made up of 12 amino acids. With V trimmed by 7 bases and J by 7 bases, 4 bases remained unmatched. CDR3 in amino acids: CASTKGANTIYF. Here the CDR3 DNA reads TGTGCCAGCACCAAGGGGGCGAACACCATATATTTT.

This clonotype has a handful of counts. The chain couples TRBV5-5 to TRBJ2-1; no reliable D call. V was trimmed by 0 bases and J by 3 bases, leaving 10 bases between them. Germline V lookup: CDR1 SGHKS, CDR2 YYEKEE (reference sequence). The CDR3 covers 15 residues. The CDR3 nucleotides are TGTGCCAGCAGCTTGGAGCCAGCTGACTACAATGAGCAGTTCTTC. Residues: CASSLEPADYNEQFF.

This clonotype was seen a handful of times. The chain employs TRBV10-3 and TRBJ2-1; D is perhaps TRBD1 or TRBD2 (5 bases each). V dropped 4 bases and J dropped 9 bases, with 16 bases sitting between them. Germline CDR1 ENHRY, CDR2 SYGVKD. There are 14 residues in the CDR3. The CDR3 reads CAISGSGARGEQFF. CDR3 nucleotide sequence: TGTGCCATCAGTGGGTCCGGGGCCAGAGGTGAGCAGTTCTTC.

Here the CDR3 DNA reads TGTGCCAGCAGTGATCGGTGGGCCACGAGAACTGAAGCTTTCTTT. The encoded protein is CASSDRWATRTEAFF. The rearrangement uses TRBV6-1 and TRBJ1-1; D uncertain. CDR1 and CDR2 from the germline V gene are MNHNS and SASEGT. The V end lost 3 bases, the J end lost 5 bases, and 16 bases lay between the germline ends. The CDR3 is made up of 15 amino acids.

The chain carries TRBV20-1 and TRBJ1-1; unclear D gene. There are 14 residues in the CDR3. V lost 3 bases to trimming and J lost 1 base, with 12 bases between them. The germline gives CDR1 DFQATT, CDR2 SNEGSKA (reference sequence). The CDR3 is CSASSGLGNTEAFF. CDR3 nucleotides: TGCAGTGCTAGTTCGGGTTTGGGGAACACTGAAGCTTTCTTT.

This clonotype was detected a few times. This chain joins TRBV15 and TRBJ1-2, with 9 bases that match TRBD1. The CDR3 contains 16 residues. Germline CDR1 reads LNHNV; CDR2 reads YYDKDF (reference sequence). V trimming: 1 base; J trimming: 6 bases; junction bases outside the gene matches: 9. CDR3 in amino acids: CATSRVLVQGADGYTF. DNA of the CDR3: TGTGCCACCAGCAGAGTTTTGGTACAGGGGGCTGATGGCTACACCTTC.

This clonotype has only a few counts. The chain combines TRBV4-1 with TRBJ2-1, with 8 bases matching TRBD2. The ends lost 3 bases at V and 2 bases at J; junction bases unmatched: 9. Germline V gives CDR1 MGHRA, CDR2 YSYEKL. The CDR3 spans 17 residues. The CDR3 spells CASSQGRGGITYNEQFF. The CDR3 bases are TGCGCCAGCAGCCAGGGGCGCGGGGGGATCACCTACAATGAGCAGTTCTTC.

In DNA, the CDR3 is TGTACCAGTTCGACAGGGGGCAATTCACCCCTCCACTTT. Its translation is CTSSTGGNSPLHF. This chain connects TRBV10-3 to TRBJ1-6; the match to TRBD1 covers 10 bases. The CDR3 totals 13 residues. From germline, CDR1 is ENHRY and CDR2 SYGVKD.

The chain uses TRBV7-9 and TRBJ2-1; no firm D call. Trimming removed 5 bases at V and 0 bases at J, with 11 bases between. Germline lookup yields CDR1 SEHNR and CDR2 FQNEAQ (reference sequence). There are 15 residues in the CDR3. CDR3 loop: CASSPYYSSYNEQFF. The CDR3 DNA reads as TGTGCCAGCAGCCCCTACTACAGCTCCTACAATGAGCAGTTCTTC.

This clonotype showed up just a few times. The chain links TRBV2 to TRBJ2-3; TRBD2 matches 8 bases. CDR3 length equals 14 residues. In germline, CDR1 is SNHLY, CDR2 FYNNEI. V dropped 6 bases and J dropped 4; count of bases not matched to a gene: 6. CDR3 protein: CASSGGARSDTQYF. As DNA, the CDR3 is TGTGCCAGCAGCGGGGGGGCCCGGTCAGATACGCAGTATTTT.

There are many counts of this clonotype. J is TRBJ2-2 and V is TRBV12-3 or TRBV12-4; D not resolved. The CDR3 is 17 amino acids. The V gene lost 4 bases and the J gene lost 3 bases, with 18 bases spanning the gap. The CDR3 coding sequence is TGTGCCAGCAGTTACTCTTCTGGGTTCAAGGACACCGGGGAGCTGTTTTTT. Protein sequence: CASSYSSGFKDTGELFF.

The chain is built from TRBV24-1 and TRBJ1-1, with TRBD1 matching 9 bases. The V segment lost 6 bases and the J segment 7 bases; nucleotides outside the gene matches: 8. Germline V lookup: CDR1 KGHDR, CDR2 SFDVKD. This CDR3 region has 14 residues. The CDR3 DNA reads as TGTGCCACCAGTCACCGGGACAGGGCTAATGAAGCTTTCTTT. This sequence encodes CATSHRDRANEAFF.

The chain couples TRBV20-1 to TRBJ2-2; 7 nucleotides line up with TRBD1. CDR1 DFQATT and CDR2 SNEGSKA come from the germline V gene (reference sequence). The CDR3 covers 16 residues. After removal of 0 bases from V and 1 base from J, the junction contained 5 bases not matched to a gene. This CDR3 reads CSAREHGTVNTGELFF. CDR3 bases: TGCAGTGCTAGAGAGCACGGGACAGTGAACACCGGGGAGCTGTTTTTT.

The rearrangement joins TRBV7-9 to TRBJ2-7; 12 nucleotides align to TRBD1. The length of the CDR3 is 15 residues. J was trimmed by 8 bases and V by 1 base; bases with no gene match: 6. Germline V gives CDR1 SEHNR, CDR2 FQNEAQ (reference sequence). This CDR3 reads CASSLGPGQGAKQYF. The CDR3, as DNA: TGTGCCAGCAGCTTAGGCCCGGGACAGGGGGCAAAGCAGTACTTC.

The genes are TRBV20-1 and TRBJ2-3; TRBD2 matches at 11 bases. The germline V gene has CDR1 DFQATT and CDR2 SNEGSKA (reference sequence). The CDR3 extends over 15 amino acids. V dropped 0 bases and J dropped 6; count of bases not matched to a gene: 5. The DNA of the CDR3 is TGCAGTGCTAGAGATGTCGGGACTAGCGGCGATACGCAGTATTTT. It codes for CSARDVGTSGDTQYF.

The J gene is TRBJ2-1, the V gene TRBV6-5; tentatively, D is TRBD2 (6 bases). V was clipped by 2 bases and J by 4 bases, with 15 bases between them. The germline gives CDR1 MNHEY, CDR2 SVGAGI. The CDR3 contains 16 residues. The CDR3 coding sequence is TGTGCCAGCAGTTACAATGGGGGGTGGGCGTACAATGAGCAGTTCTTC. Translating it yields CASSYNGGWAYNEQFF.

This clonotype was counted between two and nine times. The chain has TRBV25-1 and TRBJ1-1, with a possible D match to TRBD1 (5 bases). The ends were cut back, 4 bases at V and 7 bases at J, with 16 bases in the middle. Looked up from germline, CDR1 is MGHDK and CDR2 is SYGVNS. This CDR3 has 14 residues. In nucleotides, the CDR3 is TGTGCCAGCAGTGTCTACCAGGGAGCTGGTGAAGCTTTCTTT. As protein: CASSVYQGAGEAFF.

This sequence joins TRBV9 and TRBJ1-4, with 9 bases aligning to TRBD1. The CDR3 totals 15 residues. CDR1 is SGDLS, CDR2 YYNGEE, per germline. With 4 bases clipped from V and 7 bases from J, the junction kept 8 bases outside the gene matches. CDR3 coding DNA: TGTGCCAGCAGCCGGTCGACAGGGGGGGGTGAAAAACTGTTTTTT. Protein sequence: CASSRSTGGGEKLFF.

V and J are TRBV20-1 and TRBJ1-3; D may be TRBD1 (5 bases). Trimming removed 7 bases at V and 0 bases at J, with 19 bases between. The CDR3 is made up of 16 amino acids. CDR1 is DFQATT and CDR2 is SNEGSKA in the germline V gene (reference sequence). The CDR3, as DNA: TGCAGTGTCCGGGACTTAAGGTTGAGCTCTGGAAACACCATATATTTT. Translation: CSVRDLRLSSGNTIYF.

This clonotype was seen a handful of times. CDR3 nucleotides: TGTGCCAGCAGTTCGGCTAGCGGTTACAATGAGCAGTTCTTC. Translation: CASSSASGYNEQFF. The genes are TRBV6-5 and TRBJ2-1, with 7 bases that match TRBD2. The CDR3 runs 14 residues. Germline V lookup: CDR1 MNHEY, CDR2 SVGAGI. V lost 4 bases to trimming and J lost 4 bases; unmatched junction nucleotides: 4.

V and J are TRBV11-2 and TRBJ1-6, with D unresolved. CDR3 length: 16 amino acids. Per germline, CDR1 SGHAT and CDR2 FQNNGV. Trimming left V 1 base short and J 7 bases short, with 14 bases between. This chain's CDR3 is CASSLVSGSENSPLHF. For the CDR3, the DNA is TGTGCCAGCAGCTTAGTTTCAGGAAGCGAGAATTCACCCCTCCACTTT. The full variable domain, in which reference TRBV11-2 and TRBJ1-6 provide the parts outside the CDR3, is EAGVAQSPRYKIIEKRQSVAFWCNPISGHATLYWYQQILGQGPKLLIQFQNNGVVDDSQLPKDRFSAERLKGVDSTLKIQPAKLEDSAVYLCASSLVSGSENSPLHFGNGTRLTVT.

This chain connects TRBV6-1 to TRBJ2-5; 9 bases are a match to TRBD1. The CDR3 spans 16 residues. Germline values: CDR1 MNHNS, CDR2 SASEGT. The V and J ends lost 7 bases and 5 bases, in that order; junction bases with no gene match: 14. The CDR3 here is CASKTGRDRVRETQYF. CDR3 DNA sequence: TGTGCCAGCAAAACCGGCCGGGACAGGGTACGGGAGACCCAGTACTTC.

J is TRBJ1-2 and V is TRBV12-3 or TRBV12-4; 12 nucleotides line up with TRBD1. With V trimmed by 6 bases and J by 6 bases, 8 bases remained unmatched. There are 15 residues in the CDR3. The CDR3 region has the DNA TGTGCCAGCAGCGCCGGGACAGGGGGCAAAGATGGCTACACCTTC. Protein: CASSAGTGGKDGYTF.

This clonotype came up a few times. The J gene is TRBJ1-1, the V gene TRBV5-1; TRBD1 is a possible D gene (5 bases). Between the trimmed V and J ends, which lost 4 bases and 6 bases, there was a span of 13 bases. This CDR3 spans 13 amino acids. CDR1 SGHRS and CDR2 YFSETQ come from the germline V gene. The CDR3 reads CASSPLTGAEAFF. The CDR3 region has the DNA TGCGCCAGCAGCCCCCTTACGGGGGCTGAAGCTTTCTTT.

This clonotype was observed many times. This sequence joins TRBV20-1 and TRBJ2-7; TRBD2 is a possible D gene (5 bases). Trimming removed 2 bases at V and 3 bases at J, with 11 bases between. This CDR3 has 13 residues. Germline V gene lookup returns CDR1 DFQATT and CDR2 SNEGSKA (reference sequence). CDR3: CSARTGLSYEQYF. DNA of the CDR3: TGCAGTGCTAGAACGGGATTGAGCTACGAGCAGTACTTC.

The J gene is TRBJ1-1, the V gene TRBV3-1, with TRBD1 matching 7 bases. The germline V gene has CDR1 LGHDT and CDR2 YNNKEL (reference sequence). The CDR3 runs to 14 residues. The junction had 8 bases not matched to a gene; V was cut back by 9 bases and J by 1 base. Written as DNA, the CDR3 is TGTGCCAGTACACCGGGACAGAAGAACACTGAAGCTTTCTTT. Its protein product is CASTPGQKNTEAFF.

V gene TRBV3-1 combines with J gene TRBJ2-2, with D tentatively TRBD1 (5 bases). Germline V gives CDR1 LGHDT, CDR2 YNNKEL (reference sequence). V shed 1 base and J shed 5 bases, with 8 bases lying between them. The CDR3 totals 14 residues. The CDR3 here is CASSQAGHTGELFF. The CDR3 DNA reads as TGTGCCAGCAGCCAAGCTGGACATACCGGGGAGCTGTTTTTT.